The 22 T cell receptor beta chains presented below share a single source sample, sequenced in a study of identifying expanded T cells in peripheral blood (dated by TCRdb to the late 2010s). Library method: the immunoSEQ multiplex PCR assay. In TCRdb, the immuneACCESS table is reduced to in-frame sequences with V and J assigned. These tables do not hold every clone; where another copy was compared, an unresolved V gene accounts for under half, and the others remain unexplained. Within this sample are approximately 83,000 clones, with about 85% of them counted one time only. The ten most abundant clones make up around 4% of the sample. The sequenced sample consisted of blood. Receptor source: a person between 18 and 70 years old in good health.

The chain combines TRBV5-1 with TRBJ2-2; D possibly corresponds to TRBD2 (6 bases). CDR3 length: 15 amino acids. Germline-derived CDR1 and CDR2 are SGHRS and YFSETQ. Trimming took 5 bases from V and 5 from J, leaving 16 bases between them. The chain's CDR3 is CASSTAQSGTGELFF. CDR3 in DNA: TGCGCCAGCAGTACGGCCCAAAGCGGGACCGGGGAGCTGTTTTTT.

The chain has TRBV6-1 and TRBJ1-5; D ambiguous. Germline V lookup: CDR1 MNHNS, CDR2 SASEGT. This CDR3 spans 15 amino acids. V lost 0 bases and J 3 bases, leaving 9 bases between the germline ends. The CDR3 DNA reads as TGTGCCAGCAGTGAAGCTGGGCGGCCCAATCAGCCCCAGCATTTT. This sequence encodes CASSEAGRPNQPQHF.

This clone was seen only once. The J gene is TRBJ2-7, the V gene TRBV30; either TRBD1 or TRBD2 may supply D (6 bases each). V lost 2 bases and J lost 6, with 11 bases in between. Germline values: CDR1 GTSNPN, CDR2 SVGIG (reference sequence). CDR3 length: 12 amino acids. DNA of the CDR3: TGTGCCTGGAGTAATCGGGGGCCCGAGCAGTACTTC. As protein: CAWSNRGPEQYF.

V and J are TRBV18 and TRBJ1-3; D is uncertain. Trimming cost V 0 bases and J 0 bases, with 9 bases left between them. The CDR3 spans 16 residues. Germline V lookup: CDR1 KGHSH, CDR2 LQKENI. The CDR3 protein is CASSPPWTASGNTIYF. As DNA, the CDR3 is TGTGCCAGCTCACCACCGTGGACGGCCTCTGGAAACACCATATATTTT.

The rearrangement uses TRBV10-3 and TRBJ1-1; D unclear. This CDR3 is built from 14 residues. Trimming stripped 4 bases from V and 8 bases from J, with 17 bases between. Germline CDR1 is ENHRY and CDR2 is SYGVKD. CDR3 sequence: CAISARTGYLEAFF. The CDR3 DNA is TGTGCCATCAGTGCCCGAACCGGGTACCTAGAAGCTTTCTTT.

CDR3 protein: CASSPHPGQGRADTQYF. The CDR3 DNA is TGTGCCAGCAGCCCCCACCCTGGACAGGGAAGGGCAGATACGCAGTATTTT. The chain is built from TRBV9 and TRBJ2-3; 8 nucleotides align to TRBD1. Germline CDR1 SGDLS, CDR2 YYNGEE. The ends lost 4 bases at V and 4 bases at J; junction bases unmatched: 14. The CDR3 has 17 residues.

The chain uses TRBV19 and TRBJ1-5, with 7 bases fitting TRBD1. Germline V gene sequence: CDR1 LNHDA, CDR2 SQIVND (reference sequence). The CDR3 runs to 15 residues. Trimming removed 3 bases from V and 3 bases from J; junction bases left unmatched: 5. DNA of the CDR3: TGTGCCAGTAGTATGGCAGGGGGGGCCAATCAGCCCCAGCATTTT. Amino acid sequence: CASSMAGGANQPQHF.

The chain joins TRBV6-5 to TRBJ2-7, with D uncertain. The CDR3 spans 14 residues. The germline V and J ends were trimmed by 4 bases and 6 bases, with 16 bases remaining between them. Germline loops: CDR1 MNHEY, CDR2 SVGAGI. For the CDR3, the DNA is TGTGCCAGCAGTTCACCGTTCCTAGAATCCGAGCAGTACTTC. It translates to CASSSPFLESEQYF.

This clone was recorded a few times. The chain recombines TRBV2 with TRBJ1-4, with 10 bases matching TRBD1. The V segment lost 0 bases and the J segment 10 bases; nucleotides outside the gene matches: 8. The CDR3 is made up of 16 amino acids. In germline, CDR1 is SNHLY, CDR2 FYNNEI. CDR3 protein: CASSEAPLGQGVKLFF. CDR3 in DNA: TGTGCCAGCAGTGAAGCCCCGTTAGGACAGGGGGTAAAACTGTTTTTT.

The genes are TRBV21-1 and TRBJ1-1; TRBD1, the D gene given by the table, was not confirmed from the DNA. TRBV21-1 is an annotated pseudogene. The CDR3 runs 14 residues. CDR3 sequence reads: CASTPGQENTEAFF. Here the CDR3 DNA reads TGTGCCAGCACGCCGGGACAGGAGAACACTGAAGCTTTCTTT.

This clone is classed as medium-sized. CDR3 sequence (DNA): TGTGCCAGCAGTTACAGCGAAAACATTCAGTACTTC. It yields the protein CASSYSENIQYF. The rearrangement uses TRBV28 and TRBJ2-4; D uncertain. With 4 bases removed from V and 5 bases from J, the gap between germline ends came to 6 bases. The CDR3 runs to 12 residues. CDR1 is MDHEN, CDR2 SYDVKM, per germline.

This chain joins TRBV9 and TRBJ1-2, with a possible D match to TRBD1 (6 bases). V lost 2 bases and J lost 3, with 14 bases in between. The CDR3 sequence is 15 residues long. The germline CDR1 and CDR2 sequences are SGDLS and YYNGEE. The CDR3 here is CASSVEGGIYYGYTF. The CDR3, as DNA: TGTGCCAGCAGCGTGGAGGGGGGAATATACTATGGCTACACCTTC.

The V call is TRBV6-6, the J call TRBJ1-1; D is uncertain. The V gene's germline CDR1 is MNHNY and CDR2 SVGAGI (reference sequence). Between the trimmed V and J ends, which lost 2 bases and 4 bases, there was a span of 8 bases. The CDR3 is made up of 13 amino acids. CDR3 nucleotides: TGTGCCAGCAGTTACGGGCAGCTCACTGAAGCTTTCTTT. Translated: CASSYGQLTEAFF.

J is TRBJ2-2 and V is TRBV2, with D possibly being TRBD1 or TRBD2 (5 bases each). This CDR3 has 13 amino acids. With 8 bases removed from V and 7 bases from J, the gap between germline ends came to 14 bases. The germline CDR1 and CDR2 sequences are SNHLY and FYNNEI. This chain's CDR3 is CASGGDVVGELFF. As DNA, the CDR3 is TGTGCCAGCGGGGGAGATGTAGTCGGGGAGCTGTTTTTT.

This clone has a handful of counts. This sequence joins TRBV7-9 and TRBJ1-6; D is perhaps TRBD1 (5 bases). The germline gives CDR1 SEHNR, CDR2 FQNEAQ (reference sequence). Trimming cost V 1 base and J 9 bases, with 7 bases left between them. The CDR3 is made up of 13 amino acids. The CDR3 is CASSLGDLSPLHF. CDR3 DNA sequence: TGTGCCAGCAGCTTAGGGGACCTTTCACCCCTCCACTTT.

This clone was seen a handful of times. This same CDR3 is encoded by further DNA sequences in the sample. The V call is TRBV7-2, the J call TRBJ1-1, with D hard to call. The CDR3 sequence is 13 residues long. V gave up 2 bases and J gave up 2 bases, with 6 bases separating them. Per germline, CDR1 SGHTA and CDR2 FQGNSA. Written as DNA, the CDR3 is TGTGCCAGCAGCTTACAGGTCAACACTGAAGCTTTCTTT. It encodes CASSLQVNTEAFF.

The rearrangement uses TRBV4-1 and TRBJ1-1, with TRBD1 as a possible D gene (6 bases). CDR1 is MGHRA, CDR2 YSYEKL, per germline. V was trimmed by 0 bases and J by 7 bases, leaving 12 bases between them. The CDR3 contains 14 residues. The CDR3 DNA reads TGCGCCAGCAGCCAAGAAGGACAGCTCATTGAAGCTTTCTTT. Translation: CASSQEGQLIEAFF.

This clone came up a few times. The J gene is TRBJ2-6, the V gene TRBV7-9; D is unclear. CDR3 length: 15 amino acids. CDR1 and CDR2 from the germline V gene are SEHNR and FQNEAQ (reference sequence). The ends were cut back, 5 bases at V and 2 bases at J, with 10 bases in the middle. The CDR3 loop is CASSNLGAGANVLTF. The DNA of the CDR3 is TGTGCCAGCAGCAATCTGGGTGCTGGGGCCAACGTCCTGACTTTC. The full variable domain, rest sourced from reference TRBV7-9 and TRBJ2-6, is DTGVSQNPRHKITKRGQNVTFRCDPISEHNRLYWYRQTLGQGPEFLTYFQNEAQLEKSRLLSDRFSAERPKGSFSTLEIQRTEQGDSAMYLCASSNLGAGANVLTFGAGSRLTVL.

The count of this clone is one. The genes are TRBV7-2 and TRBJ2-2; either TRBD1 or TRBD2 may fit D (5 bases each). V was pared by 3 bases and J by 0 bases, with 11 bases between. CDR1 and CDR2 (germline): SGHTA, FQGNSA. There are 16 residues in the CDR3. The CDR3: CASSLRDGANTGELFF. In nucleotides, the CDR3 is TGTGCCAGCAGCTTGAGGGACGGAGCGAACACCGGGGAGCTGTTTTTT.

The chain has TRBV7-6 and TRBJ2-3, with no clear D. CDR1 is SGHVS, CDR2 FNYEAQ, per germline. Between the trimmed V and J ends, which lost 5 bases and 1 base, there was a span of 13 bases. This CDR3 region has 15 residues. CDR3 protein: CASSPEGRGTDTQYF. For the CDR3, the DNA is TGTGCCAGCAGCCCCGAAGGACGGGGCACAGATACGCAGTATTTT.

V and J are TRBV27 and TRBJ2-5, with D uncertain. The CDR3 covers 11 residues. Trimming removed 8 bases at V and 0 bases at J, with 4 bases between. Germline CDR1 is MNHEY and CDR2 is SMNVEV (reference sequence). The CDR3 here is CASQYQETQYF. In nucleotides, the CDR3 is TGTGCCAGCCAGTACCAAGAGACCCAGTACTTC.

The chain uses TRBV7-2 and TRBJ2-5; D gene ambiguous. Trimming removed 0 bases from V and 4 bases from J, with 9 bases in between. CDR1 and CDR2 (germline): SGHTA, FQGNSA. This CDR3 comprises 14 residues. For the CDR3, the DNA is TGTGCCAGCAGCTTAGCGCTCCGGACAGAGACCCAGTACTTC. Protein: CASSLALRTETQYF.